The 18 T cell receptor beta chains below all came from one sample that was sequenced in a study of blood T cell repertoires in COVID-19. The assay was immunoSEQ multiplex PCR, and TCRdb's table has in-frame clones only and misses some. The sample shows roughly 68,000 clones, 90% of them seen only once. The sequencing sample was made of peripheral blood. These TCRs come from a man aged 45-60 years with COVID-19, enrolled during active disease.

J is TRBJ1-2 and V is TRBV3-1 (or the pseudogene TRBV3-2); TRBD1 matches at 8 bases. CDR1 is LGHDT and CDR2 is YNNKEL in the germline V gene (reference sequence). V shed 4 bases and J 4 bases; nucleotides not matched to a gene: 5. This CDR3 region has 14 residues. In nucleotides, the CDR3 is TGTGCCAGCAGCCTGCCGGGACAGGCCTATGGCTACACCTTC. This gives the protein CASSLPGQAYGYTF.

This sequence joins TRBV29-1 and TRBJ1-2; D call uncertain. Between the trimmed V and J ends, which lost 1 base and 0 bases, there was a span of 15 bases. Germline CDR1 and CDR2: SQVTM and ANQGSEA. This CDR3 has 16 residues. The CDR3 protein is CSVEARLGFPNYGYTF. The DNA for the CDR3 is TGCAGCGTTGAAGCTCGGTTGGGCTTCCCTAACTATGGCTACACCTTC.

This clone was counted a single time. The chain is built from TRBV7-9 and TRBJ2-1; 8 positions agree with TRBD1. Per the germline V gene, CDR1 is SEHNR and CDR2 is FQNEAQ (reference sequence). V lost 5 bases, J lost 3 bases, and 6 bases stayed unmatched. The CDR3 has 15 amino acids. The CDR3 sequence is CASSLGQGGYNEQFF. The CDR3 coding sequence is TGTGCCAGCAGCCTTGGACAGGGCGGCTACAATGAGCAGTTCTTC.

CDR3 amino acids: CAAFGAPSSYNEQFF. CDR3 coding DNA: TGTGCCGCATTTGGAGCGCCAAGCTCCTACAATGAGCAGTTCTTC. The chain employs TRBV28 and TRBJ2-1; no definite D call. This CDR3 has 15 residues. Germline V gives CDR1 MDHEN, CDR2 SYDVKM. V lost 11 bases, J lost 0 bases, and 17 bases lay in between.

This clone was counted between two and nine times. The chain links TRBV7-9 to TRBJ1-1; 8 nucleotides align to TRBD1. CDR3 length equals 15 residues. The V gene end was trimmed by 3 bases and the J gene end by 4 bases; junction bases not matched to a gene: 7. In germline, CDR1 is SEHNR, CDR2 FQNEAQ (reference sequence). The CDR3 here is CASSLGADRVTEAFF. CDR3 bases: TGTGCCAGCAGCTTGGGAGCGGACAGGGTCACTGAAGCTTTCTTT. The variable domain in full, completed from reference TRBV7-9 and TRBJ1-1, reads DTGVSQNPRHKITKRGQNVTFRCDPISEHNRLYWYRQTLGQGPEFLTYFQNEAQLEKSRLLSDRFSAERPKGSFSTLEIQRTEQGDSAMYLCASSLGADRVTEAFFGQGTRLTVV.

The CDR3 protein is CASSLGTRLLETQYF. In nucleotides, the CDR3 is TGCGCCAGCAGCTTGGGTACCAGGTTGTTAGAGACCCAGTACTTC. V gene TRBV5-1 combines with J gene TRBJ2-5; D not certain. This CDR3 has 15 amino acids. V shed 0 bases and J shed 4 bases, with 13 bases lying between them. Germline assignment: CDR1 SGHRS and CDR2 YFSETQ. Variable domain in full (rest from reference TRBV5-1 and TRBJ2-5): KAGVTQTPRYLIKTRGQQVTLSCSPISGHRSVSWYQQTPGQGLQFLFEYFSETQRNKGNFPGRFSGRQFSNSRSEMNVSTLELGDSALYLCASSLGTRLLETQYFGPGTRLLVL.

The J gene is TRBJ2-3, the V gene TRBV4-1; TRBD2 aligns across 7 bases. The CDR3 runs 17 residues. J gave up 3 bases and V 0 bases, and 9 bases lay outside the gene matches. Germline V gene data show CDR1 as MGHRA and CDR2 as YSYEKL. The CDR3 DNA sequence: TGCGCCAGCAGCCAAGAGAGAGTGGGGGAGGGAACAGATACGCAGTATTTT. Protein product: CASSQERVGEGTDTQYF.

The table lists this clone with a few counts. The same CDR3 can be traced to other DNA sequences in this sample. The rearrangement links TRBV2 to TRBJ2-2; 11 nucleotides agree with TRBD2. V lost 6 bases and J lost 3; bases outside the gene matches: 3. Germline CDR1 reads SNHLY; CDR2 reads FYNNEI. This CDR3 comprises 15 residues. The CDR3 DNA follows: TGTGCCAGCAGCGTACTAGCGGGGGACACCGGGGAGCTGTTTTTT. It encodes CASSVLAGDTGELFF.

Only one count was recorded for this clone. CDR3 in DNA: TGTGCCAGCAGCCAAGATGCTGGGGGGAGAGGCTACACCTTC. This sequence encodes CASSQDAGGRGYTF. The chain employs TRBV3-1 (or the pseudogene TRBV3-2) and TRBJ1-2, with D maybe TRBD1 (5 bases). The length of the CDR3 is 14 residues. Trimming left V 0 bases short and J 8 bases short, with 13 bases between. Germline lookup yields CDR1 LGHDT and CDR2 YNNKEL (reference sequence).

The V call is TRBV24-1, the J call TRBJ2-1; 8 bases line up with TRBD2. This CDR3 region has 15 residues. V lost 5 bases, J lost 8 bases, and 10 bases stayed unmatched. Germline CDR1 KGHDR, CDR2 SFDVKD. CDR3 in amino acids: CATSALAGRAHEQFF. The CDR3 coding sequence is TGTGCCACCAGTGCCCTTGCCGGGAGGGCCCATGAGCAGTTCTTC.

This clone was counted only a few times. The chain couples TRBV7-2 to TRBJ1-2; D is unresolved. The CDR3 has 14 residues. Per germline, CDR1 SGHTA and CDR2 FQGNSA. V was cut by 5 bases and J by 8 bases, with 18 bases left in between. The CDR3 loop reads CASSLDERDRGYTF. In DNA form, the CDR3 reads TGTGCCAGCAGCCTGGATGAGAGGGATCGCGGCTACACCTTC.

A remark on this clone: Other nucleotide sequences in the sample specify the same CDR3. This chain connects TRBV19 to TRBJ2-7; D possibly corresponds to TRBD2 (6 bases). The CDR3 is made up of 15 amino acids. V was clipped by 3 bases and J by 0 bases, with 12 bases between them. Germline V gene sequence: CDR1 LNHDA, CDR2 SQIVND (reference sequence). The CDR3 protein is CASSIGGTYSYEQYF. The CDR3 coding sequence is TGTGCCAGTAGTATCGGGGGAACCTACTCCTACGAGCAGTACTTC.

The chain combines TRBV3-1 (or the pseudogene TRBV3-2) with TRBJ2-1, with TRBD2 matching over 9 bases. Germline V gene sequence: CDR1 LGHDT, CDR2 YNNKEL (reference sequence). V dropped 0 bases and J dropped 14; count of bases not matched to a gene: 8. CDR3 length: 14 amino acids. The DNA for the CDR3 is TGTGCCAGCAGCCAAGACTCTGCGGGAGGGGGGGAGTTCTTC. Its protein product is CASSQDSAGGGEFF.

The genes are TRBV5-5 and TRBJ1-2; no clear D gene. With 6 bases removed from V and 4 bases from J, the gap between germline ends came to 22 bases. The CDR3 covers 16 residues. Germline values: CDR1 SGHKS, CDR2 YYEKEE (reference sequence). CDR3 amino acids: CASTPSGGRPLYGYTF. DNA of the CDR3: TGTGCCAGCACTCCTAGTGGCGGGCGACCCCTCTATGGCTACACCTTC.

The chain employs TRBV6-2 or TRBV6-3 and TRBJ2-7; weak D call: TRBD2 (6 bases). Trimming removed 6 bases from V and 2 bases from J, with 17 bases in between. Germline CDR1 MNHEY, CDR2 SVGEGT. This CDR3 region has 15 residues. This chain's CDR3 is CASSPAGGVTYEQYF. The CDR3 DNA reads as TGTGCCAGCAGCCCCGCGGGCGGGGTGACCTACGAGCAGTACTTC.

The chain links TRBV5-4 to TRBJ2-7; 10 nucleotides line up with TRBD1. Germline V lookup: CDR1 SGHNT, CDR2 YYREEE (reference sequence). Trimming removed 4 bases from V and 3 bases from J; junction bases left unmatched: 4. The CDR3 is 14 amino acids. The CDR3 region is CASSVDRGRYEQYF. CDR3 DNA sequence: TGTGCCAGCAGCGTAGACAGGGGGCGCTACGAGCAGTACTTC.

CDR3 bases: TGTGCCAGCAGTTACTTTGCCCTACGGGGCAATCAGCCCCAGCATTTT. This encodes CASSYFALRGNQPQHF. The chain recombines TRBV6-2 or TRBV6-3 with TRBJ1-5, with D uncertain. The CDR3 totals 16 residues. CDR1 is MNHEY and CDR2 is SVGEGT in the germline V gene. V was trimmed by 1 base and J by 2 bases, leaving 12 bases between them.

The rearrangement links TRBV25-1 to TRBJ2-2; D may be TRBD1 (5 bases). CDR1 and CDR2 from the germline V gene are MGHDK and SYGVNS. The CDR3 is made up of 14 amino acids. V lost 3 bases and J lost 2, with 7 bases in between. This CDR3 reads CASSDRTNTGELFF. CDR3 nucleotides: TGTGCCAGCAGTGACAGGACAAACACCGGGGAGCTGTTTTTT.